This T cell receptor beta chain was sequenced during a study of T cell responses to AZD1222 COVID-19 vaccine. Germline V lookup: CDR1 MNHEY, CDR2 SVGEGT. Trimming removed 4 bases from V and 7 bases from J, with 10 bases in between. The CDR3 is 12 residues long. TCRdb's copy holds only in-frame clones and misses some; the assay was immunoSEQ multiplex PCR. This sample has 100,000 to 120,000 clones, with around nine tenths found just once. The clonotype comes from an adult who received the AZD1222 COVID-19 vaccine. The material sequenced was peripheral blood, taken 28 days after the second AZD1222 dose. The V call is TRBV6-2 or TRBV6-3, the J call TRBJ1-1, with D unresolved. CDR3 region: CASSSPIGEAFF. The CDR3, as DNA: TGTGCCAGCAGTTCCCCAATAGGTGAAGCTTTCTTT.